Following are 28 T cell receptor beta chains from one sample sequenced in a study of cytomegalovirus exposure and HLA in healthy donors. PCR involved 60 Vbeta and 13 Jbeta primers. Libraries were prepared by immunoSEQ multiplex PCR; TCRdb keeps only in-frame clonotypes and omits some of them. The table lists 200,000 to 250,000 clones, roughly 68% of them singletons. The material sequenced was PBMCs. The receptors originated from a man aged 35 to 55 in good health and CMV-seropositive.

The chain uses TRBV11-2 and TRBJ2-4; 14 nucleotides match TRBD2. Germline V lookup: CDR1 SGHAT, CDR2 FQNNGV. The CDR3 totals 19 residues. The V gene end was trimmed by 5 bases and the J gene end by 0 bases; junction bases not matched to a gene: 9. The DNA for the CDR3 is TGTGCCAGCAGCCCACAAGGGACTAGCGGGGGTTTAGCCAAAAACATTCAGTACTTC. It codes for CASSPQGTSGGLAKNIQYF.

This sequence joins TRBV10-3 and TRBJ1-5; 8 bases are a match to TRBD1. Germline V gives CDR1 ENHRY, CDR2 SYGVKD. The CDR3 sequence is 14 residues long. V lost 4 bases and J lost 7; bases outside the gene matches: 6. CDR3 DNA sequence: TGTGCCATCAGTGTCGACAGGGGTCAACAGCCCCAGCATTTT. This encodes CAISVDRGQQPQHF.

V is TRBV7-9 and J is TRBJ2-5, with a possible D match to TRBD1 (6 bases). Germline assignment: CDR1 SEHNR and CDR2 FQNEAQ (reference sequence). V was trimmed by 7 bases and J by 5 bases, leaving 17 bases between them. The CDR3 extends over 14 amino acids. The CDR3 DNA reads TGTGCCAGCACCCTAGCCGGGACACGGGAGACCCAGTACTTC. This translates into CASTLAGTRETQYF.

The rearrangement links TRBV6-5 to TRBJ2-5, with 8 nucleotides matching TRBD2. Germline lookup yields CDR1 MNHEY and CDR2 SVGAGI. Losses at the gene ends were 5 bases for V and 6 bases for J; bases not matched to a gene: 8. The CDR3 extends over 14 amino acids. The CDR3, as DNA: TGTGCCAGCAGTGACCCGGGGGGGCACAAGACCCAGTACTTC. It translates to CASSDPGGHKTQYF.

V and J are TRBV18 and TRBJ2-3, with 8 bases that match TRBD1. Germline trimming cut 6 bases from V and 4 bases from J; bases unmatched to any gene: 12. Germline V gene lookup returns CDR1 KGHSH and CDR2 LQKENI. The CDR3 is made up of 16 amino acids. CDR3 protein: CASSRLRGQGADTQYF. The CDR3 region has the DNA TGTGCCAGCTCTCGCCTACGAGGACAGGGCGCAGATACGCAGTATTTT.

A few counts support this clone. The chain links TRBV2 to TRBJ1-4, with D possibly TRBD1 on 6 matching bases. CDR1 is SNHLY and CDR2 is FYNNEI in the germline V gene. Trimming shortened V by 6 bases and J by 3 bases, and 14 bases separated the two germline ends. CDR3 size: 15 residues. The CDR3 protein is CASRVTGSPNEKLFF. The CDR3 DNA is TGTGCCAGCAGGGTAACAGGGAGCCCTAATGAAAAACTGTTTTTT.

The V and J genes are TRBV5-1 and TRBJ2-7, with TRBD1 matching 7 bases. Trimming removed 2 bases from V and 1 base from J; junction bases left unmatched: 12. CDR1 and CDR2 (germline): SGHRS, YFSETQ. The CDR3 covers 17 residues. This CDR3 reads CASSFFSQGIGSYEQYF. In DNA form, the CDR3 reads TGCGCCAGCAGCTTCTTTTCACAGGGGATAGGGTCCTACGAGCAGTACTTC.

This clone was picked up a small number of times. The gene calls are TRBV27 and TRBJ1-5; 11 bases are a match to TRBD1. From germline, CDR1 is MNHEY and CDR2 SMNVEV (reference sequence). There are 15 residues in the CDR3. Losses at the gene ends were 7 bases for V and 7 bases for J; bases not matched to a gene: 9. CDR3 sequence: CASTWGQGGLQPQHF. CDR3 bases: TGTGCCAGCACCTGGGGACAGGGGGGACTGCAGCCCCAGCATTTT.

The rearrangement links TRBV5-4 to TRBJ1-1, with D uncertain. CDR3 length: 14 residues. CDR1 is SGHNT and CDR2 is YYREEE in the germline V gene (reference sequence). V was trimmed by 1 base and J by 1 base, leaving 8 bases between them. The CDR3 loop reads CASSLREGNTEAFF. CDR3 in DNA: TGTGCCAGCAGCTTGAGGGAGGGGAACACTGAAGCTTTCTTT.

The V call is TRBV7-2, the J call TRBJ1-2; 7 bases agree with TRBD1. Germline assignment: CDR1 SGHTA and CDR2 FQGNSA. V shed 5 bases and J 7 bases; nucleotides not matched to a gene: 13. CDR3 size: 15 residues. CDR3 region: CASSPGAGGGGGYTF. CDR3 nucleotides: TGTGCCAGCAGCCCTGGGGCAGGGGGTGGGGGTGGCTACACCTTC.

This rearrangement joins TRBV6-1 to TRBJ1-5; unclear D gene. The CDR3 totals 13 residues. CDR1 MNHNS and CDR2 SASEGT come from the germline V gene. V was trimmed by 6 bases and J by 4 bases, leaving 10 bases between them. The CDR3 DNA reads TGTGCCAGCAGCAACGTACAGAATCAGCCCCAGCATTTT. Amino acid sequence: CASSNVQNQPQHF.

V is TRBV5-6 and J is TRBJ2-3; D is ambiguous. The CDR3 has 13 amino acids. Germline CDR1 and CDR2: SGHDT and YYEEEE. V gave up 2 bases and J gave up 6 bases, with 10 bases separating them. The CDR3 region has the DNA TGTGCCAGCAGCTTACCACAGTGGGATACGCAGTATTTT. Protein sequence: CASSLPQWDTQYF.

The gene calls are TRBV7-9 and TRBJ2-4; possibly TRBD2 for D (7 bases). The CDR3 has 16 amino acids. With 5 bases removed from V and 3 bases from J, the gap between germline ends came to 17 bases. CDR1 and CDR2 from the germline V gene are SEHNR and FQNEAQ (reference sequence). CDR3 nucleotide sequence: TGTGCCAGCAGCAATGGGGCGGGGGCTATCAAAAACATTCAGTACTTC. Its translation: CASSNGAGAIKNIQYF.

This chain joins TRBV15 and TRBJ2-5, with D perhaps matching TRBD2 (6 bases). Germline CDR1 LNHNV, CDR2 YYDKDF (reference sequence). This CDR3 is 15 amino acids long. Trimming removed 0 bases at V and 5 bases at J, with 13 bases between. Here the CDR3 reads CATSRDSLGGETQYF. CDR3 sequence (DNA): TGTGCCACCAGCAGAGATTCCCTGGGAGGCGAGACCCAGTACTTC. Using reference TRBV15 and TRBJ2-5 for the parts outside the CDR3, the full variable domain is DAMVIQNPRYQVTQFGKPVTLSCSQTLNHNVMYWYQQKSSQAPKLLFHYYDKDFNNEADTPDNFQSRRPNTSFCFLDIRSPGLGDTAMYLCATSRDSLGGETQYFGPGTRLLVL.

The V call is TRBV15, the J call TRBJ2-7; TRBD1 aligns across 10 bases. The CDR3 totals 14 residues. Looked up from germline, CDR1 is LNHNV and CDR2 is YYDKDF (reference sequence). V lost 8 bases, J lost 5 bases, and 9 bases stayed unmatched. In nucleotides, the CDR3 is TGTGCCACCTCGGTGAGGGACAGGGGTGACGAGCAGTACTTC. Protein product: CATSVRDRGDEQYF. Drawing the rest from reference TRBV15 and TRBJ2-7, the complete variable domain is DAMVIQNPRYQVTQFGKPVTLSCSQTLNHNVMYWYQQKSSQAPKLLFHYYDKDFNNEADTPDNFQSRRPNTSFCFLDIRSPGLGDTAMYLCATSVRDRGDEQYFGPGTRLTVT.

The rearrangement joins TRBV13 to TRBJ1-6, with D perhaps TRBD1 (5 bases). Deletions cut 1 base from V and 6 bases from J, with 13 bases between. The CDR3 spans 16 residues. In germline, CDR1 is PRHDT, CDR2 FYEKMQ (reference sequence). CDR3 residues: CASSLERGKGNSPLHF. The CDR3 coding sequence is TGTGCCAGCAGCTTAGAACGGGGGAAGGGTAATTCACCCCTCCACTTT.

V and J are TRBV29-1 and TRBJ1-6, with no clear D. This CDR3 has 12 residues. CDR1 and CDR2 (germline): SQVTM, ANQGSEA. Trimming pared 0 bases from V and 14 bases from J, leaving 11 bases between. CDR3 in DNA: TGCAGCGTTGAAGATCTTTGGAGGTCCCTCCACTTT. It is translated as CSVEDLWRSLHF. Together with reference TRBV29-1 and TRBJ1-6, the CDR3 gives the full variable domain: SAVISQKPSRDICQRGTSLTIQCQVDSQVTMMFWYRQQPGQSLTLIATANQGSEATYESGFVIDKFPISRPNLTFSTLTVSNMSPEDSSIYLCSVEDLWRSLHFGNGTRLTVT.

The V gene is TRBV15, the J gene TRBJ2-5; 9 bases map to TRBD1. The tail of the sequence fits TRBJ2-7 better, so the J call may be wrong. The CDR3 sequence is 15 residues long. The germline gives CDR1 LNHNV, CDR2 YYDKDF (reference sequence). CDR3 in DNA: TGTGCCACCAGCAGAGATCGGACAGGGGCCTACGAGCAGTACTTC. Translating it yields CATSRDRTGAYEQYF.

The chain carries TRBV4-1 and TRBJ1-1, with D perhaps matching TRBD1 (6 bases). The CDR3 totals 15 residues. Deletions cut 4 bases from V and 2 bases from J, with 14 bases between. Germline lookup yields CDR1 MGHRA and CDR2 YSYEKL. Written as DNA, the CDR3 is TGCGCCAGCAGCCCTCGGACAGATTTAAACACTGAAGCTTTCTTT. It translates to CASSPRTDLNTEAFF.

This sequence joins TRBV7-2 and TRBJ2-1; 10 bases map to TRBD1. V shed 4 bases and J 4 bases; nucleotides not matched to a gene: 4. Germline V lookup: CDR1 SGHTA, CDR2 FQGNSA. The CDR3 is 15 amino acids. The CDR3 loop reads CASSSGTGDYNEQFF. Written as DNA, the CDR3 is TGTGCCAGCAGCTCCGGGACAGGGGATTACAATGAGCAGTTCTTC.

The chain carries TRBV18 and TRBJ1-4, with D unresolved. This CDR3 comprises 15 residues. Deletions cut 6 bases from V and 2 bases from J, with 13 bases between. The V gene's germline CDR1 is KGHSH and CDR2 LQKENI. The CDR3: CASSPSTGTNEKLFF. Written as DNA, the CDR3 is TGTGCCAGCTCCCCTTCAACCGGGACTAATGAAAAACTGTTTTTT.

V gene TRBV7-9 combines with J gene TRBJ1-1, with TRBD1 identical over 7 bases. Germline lookup yields CDR1 SEHNR and CDR2 FQNEAQ (reference sequence). V gave up 3 bases and J gave up 7 bases; unmatched junction bases: 14. The CDR3 extends over 16 amino acids. Here the CDR3 DNA reads TGTGCCAGCAGCTTCCCTTTAGGAGGGGGCCTTAATGAAGCTTTCTTT. It specifies CASSFPLGGGLNEAFF.

The chain combines TRBV5-4 with TRBJ2-1; D uncertain. Trimming stripped 3 bases from V and 7 bases from J, with 5 bases between. Germline CDR1 reads SGHNT; CDR2 reads YYREEE (reference sequence). This CDR3 spans 11 amino acids. The CDR3: CASSSANEQFF. The CDR3 nucleotides are TGTGCCAGCAGCTCAGCGAATGAGCAGTTCTTC. The full variable domain, completed using reference TRBV5-4 and TRBJ2-1, is ETGVTQSPTHLIKTRGQQVTLRCSSQSGHNTVSWYQQALGQGPQFIFQYYREEENGRGNFPPRFSGLQFPNYSSELNVNALELDDSALYLCASSSANEQFFGPGTRLTVL.

This chain uses TRBV4-2 with TRBJ2-1, with 11 bases lining up with TRBD2. The CDR3 loop spans 15 amino acids. The J segment lost 3 bases and the V segment lost 5 bases, leaving 3 bases of the junction unmatched. Germline V gene sequence: CDR1 LGHNA, CDR2 YNFKEQ. The CDR3 is CASSIAGGNYNEQFF. The CDR3 nucleotides read TGTGCCAGCAGCATAGCGGGGGGGAACTACAATGAGCAGTTCTTC.

This chain connects TRBV7-8 to TRBJ2-7, with D possibly TRBD2 on 6 matching bases. Trimming stripped 7 bases from V and 0 bases from J, with 19 bases between. CDR3 length: 16 residues. CDR1 and CDR2 (germline): SGHVS, FQNEAQ. Here the CDR3 DNA reads TGTGCCAGCACAGAGACTACCGGGGGATTCTCCTACGAGCAGTACTTC. Its protein product is CASTETTGGFSYEQYF.

This clone was seen a few times. The J gene is TRBJ2-7, the V gene TRBV11-3; 10 positions agree with TRBD1. Germline V gene lookup returns CDR1 SGHNT and CDR2 YENEEA. Losses at the gene ends were 4 bases for V and 5 bases for J; bases not matched to a gene: 11. The CDR3 extends over 16 amino acids. This CDR3 is CASSSRRDRGKDEQYF. The CDR3 bases are TGTGCCAGCAGCTCCCGCCGGGACAGGGGAAAGGACGAGCAGTACTTC. The complete variable domain, with remaining parts taken from reference TRBV11-3 and TRBJ2-7, reads EAGVVQSPRYKIIEKKQPVAFWCNPISGHNTLYWYLQNLGQGPELLIRYENEEAVDDSQLPKDRFSAERLKGVDSTLKIQPAELGDSAVYLCASSSRRDRGKDEQYFGPGTRLTVT.

This chain connects TRBV29-1 to TRBJ2-3; TRBD1 might be the D (5 bases). Germline CDR1 reads SQVTM; CDR2 reads ANQGSEA. V was trimmed by 6 bases and J by 0 bases, leaving 10 bases between them. This CDR3 region has 13 residues. The CDR3 region is CSVKGPSTDTQYF. The CDR3 bases are TGCAGCGTGAAGGGGCCCAGCACAGATACGCAGTATTTT.

The chain joins TRBV7-8 to TRBJ1-1, with TRBD1 matching over 8 bases. J lost 1 base, V lost 2 bases, and 0 bases had no gene match. Germline CDR1 SGHVS, CDR2 FQNEAQ. The CDR3 runs to 14 residues. The chain's CDR3 is CASSLTGGNTEAFF. The CDR3 bases are TGTGCCAGCAGCTTAACAGGGGGGAACACTGAAGCTTTCTTT. Looking up the rest from reference TRBV7-8 and TRBJ1-1 gives the full variable domain: GAGVSQSPRYKVAKRGQDVALRCDPISGHVSLFWYQQALGQGPEFLTYFQNEAQLDKSGLPSDRFFAERPEGSVSTLKIQRTQQEDSAVYLCASSLTGGNTEAFFGQGTRLTVV.